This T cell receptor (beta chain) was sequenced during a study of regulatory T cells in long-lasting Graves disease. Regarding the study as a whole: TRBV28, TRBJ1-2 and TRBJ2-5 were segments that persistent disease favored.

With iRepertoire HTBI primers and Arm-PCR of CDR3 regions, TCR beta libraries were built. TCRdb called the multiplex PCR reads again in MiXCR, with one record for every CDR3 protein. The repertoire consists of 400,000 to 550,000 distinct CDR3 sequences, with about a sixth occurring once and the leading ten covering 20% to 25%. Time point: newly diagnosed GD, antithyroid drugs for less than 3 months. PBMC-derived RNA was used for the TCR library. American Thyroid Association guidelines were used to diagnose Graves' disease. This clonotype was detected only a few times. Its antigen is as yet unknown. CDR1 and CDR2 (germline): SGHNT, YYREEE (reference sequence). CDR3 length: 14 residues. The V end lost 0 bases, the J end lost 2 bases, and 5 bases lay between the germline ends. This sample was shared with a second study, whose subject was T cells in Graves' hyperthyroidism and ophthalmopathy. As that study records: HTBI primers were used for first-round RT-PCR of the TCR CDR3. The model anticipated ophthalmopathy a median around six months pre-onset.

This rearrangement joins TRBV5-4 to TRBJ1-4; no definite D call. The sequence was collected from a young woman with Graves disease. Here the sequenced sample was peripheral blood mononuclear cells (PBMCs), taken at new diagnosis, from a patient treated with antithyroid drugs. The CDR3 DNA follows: TGTGCCAGCAGCTTGGGAGGTACTAATGAAAAACTGTTTTTT. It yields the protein CASSLGGTNEKLFF. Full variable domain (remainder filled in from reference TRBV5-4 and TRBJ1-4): ETGVTQSPTHLIKTRGQQVTLRCSSQSGHNTVSWYQQALGQGPQFIFQYYREEENGRGNFPPRFSGLQFPNYSSELNVNALELDDSALYLCASSLGGTNEKLFFGSGTQLSVL.